One and the same sample provided the 8 T cell receptor beta chains below, sequenced in a study of PD-1 blockade in classical Hodgkin lymphoma. Libraries were prepared by immunoSEQ multiplex PCR; TCRdb keeps only in-frame clonotypes and omits some of them. The table shows 90,000 to 110,000 clones, with roughly nine tenths occurring only once. Described time point: cycle 4 day 1 (C4D1), after 6 weeks of nivolumab. Each patient's relapse followed autologous stem cell transplantation, and brentuximab vedotin exposure varied. The source material was peripheral blood mononuclear cells (PBMCs), sampled before the fourth cycle of nivolumab. The receptors shown here come from a human donor with classical Hodgkin lymphoma.

The chain recombines TRBV6-5 with TRBJ1-2; D unresolved. The CDR3 runs 13 residues. CDR1 is MNHEY, CDR2 SVGAGI, per germline. Trimming stripped 5 bases from V and 0 bases from J, with 7 bases between. CDR3 residues: CASSGGTNYGYTF. The CDR3 nucleotides are TGTGCCAGCAGTGGAGGGACTAACTATGGCTACACCTTC.

The genes are TRBV19 and TRBJ2-1, with 8 bases identical to TRBD2. The CDR3 contains 16 residues. With 6 bases clipped from V and 6 bases from J, the junction kept 13 bases outside the gene matches. Germline V gives CDR1 LNHDA, CDR2 SQIVND (reference sequence). CDR3 residues: CASSATGGTVGNEQFF. CDR3 nucleotides: TGTGCCAGTAGCGCCACGGGGGGGACGGTTGGCAATGAGCAGTTCTTC.

The chain is built from TRBV18 and TRBJ2-7, with 8 bases aligning to TRBD1. In germline, CDR1 is KGHSH, CDR2 LQKENI. The CDR3 length is 14 residues. The ends lost 4 bases at V and 7 bases at J; junction bases unmatched: 9. The CDR3: CASSQQTGDGEQYF. CDR3 DNA sequence: TGTGCCAGCTCACAGCAGACAGGGGATGGGGAGCAGTACTTC.

This chain connects TRBV6-6 to TRBJ2-7; TRBD2 is a possible D gene (5 bases). The germline V and J ends were trimmed by 7 bases and 4 bases, with 14 bases remaining between them. Germline lookup yields CDR1 MNHNY and CDR2 SVGAGI (reference sequence). This CDR3 is 13 amino acids long. The CDR3, as DNA: TGTGCCAGCACCCGGGGAGAATCGTACGAGCAGTACTTC. Translated, it gives CASTRGESYEQYF.

The chain combines TRBV4-1 with TRBJ2-7; no firm D call. Germline CDR1 and CDR2: MGHRA and YSYEKL. The CDR3 covers 13 residues. Trimming shortened V by 4 bases and J by 6 bases, and 13 bases separated the two germline ends. CDR3: CASSRTGRAEQYF. The CDR3 DNA is TGCGCCAGCAGCCGAACCGGACGGGCCGAGCAGTACTTC.

The rearrangement joins TRBV7-9 to TRBJ2-7; 14 bases line up with TRBD2. Looked up from germline, CDR1 is SEHNR and CDR2 is FQNEAQ (reference sequence). Trimming at V came to 5 bases and at J to 3 bases, leaving 12 bases not matched to a gene. The CDR3 is made up of 18 amino acids. In DNA, the CDR3 is TGTGCCAGCAGCCGAGGACTAGCGGGAGGTTTAGAGGGCTACGAGCAGTACTTC. Translated, it gives CASSRGLAGGLEGYEQYF.

The chain has TRBV18 and TRBJ2-5; 8 bases fit TRBD1. The CDR3 runs 15 residues. Per germline, CDR1 KGHSH and CDR2 LQKENI. V shed 3 bases and J 3 bases; nucleotides not matched to a gene: 6. The CDR3 here is CASSPGTGGKETQYF. For the CDR3, the DNA is TGTGCCAGCTCACCGGGGACAGGAGGGAAAGAGACCCAGTACTTC.

The chain couples TRBV28 to TRBJ2-5, with 16 nucleotides matching TRBD2. With 5 bases clipped from V and 5 bases from J, the junction kept 11 bases outside the gene matches. This CDR3 has 18 amino acids. CDR1 MDHEN and CDR2 SYDVKM come from the germline V gene. CDR3: CASSPGLAGGTTGETQYF. The DNA for the CDR3 is TGTGCCAGCAGTCCGGGACTAGCGGGAGGGACAACGGGGGAGACCCAGTACTTC.